The clone carrying this T cell receptor beta chain has more than one count but fewer than ten. Its specificity is unknown. With 6 bases clipped from V and 6 bases from J, the junction kept 11 bases outside the gene matches. The CDR3 is 13 residues long. Germline V gene data show CDR1 as SQVTM and CDR2 as ANQGSEA. This sample is part of a study of T-cell memory formation after mild COVID-19. Study overall: The study found TCR clusters largely donor specific. Overall study results and limits: CD4+ clones that contracted lay mainly in CM and EM; CD8+ ones lay in EMRA. Pre-infection memory showed some responding clones, and this suggested that cross-reactive memory joined. Clones contracting over day 15 to 85 were CD4/CD8 balanced, with later expanders leaning CD4+.

TCRdb reprocessed the 5' RACE reads with MiXCR, giving one entry per CDR3 protein. This sample has under 650,000 distinct CDR3 sequences; about a sixth occur once, and the top ten carry around 12%. The sequencing input was PBMCs or a T cell subset sorted from them (not recorded which). This clonotype was sampled from an adult woman who had mild COVID-19 (a few samples of this study predate the infection). Cell type and time point are not known. The chain links TRBV29-1 to TRBJ2-7, with 7 bases lining up with TRBD1. The CDR3 nucleotides read TGCAGCGTCAGAGAGTTGGCAGGGGGCGAGCAGTACTTC. Protein: CSVRELAGGEQYF.